These 26 T cell receptor beta chains originate from one sample sequenced in a study of T cells in Graves' hyperthyroidism and ophthalmopathy. TCR beta CDR3 regions were amplified from RNA. An initial round of RT-PCR targeting the TCR CDR3 relied on the HTBI primer set. TCRdb fed the multiplex PCR reads into MiXCR, producing one record per CDR3 protein. The table has under 750,000 distinct CDR3 sequences, 18% seen once. Sequences were obtained from blood. The receptors were gathered from a woman between 50 and 59 years old with Graves' hyperthyroidism that later progressed to Graves' ophthalmopathy.

This clonotype was picked up many times. The chain combines TRBV5-1 with TRBJ1-1, with D unresolved. The CDR3 sequence is 13 residues long. With 4 bases removed from V and 3 bases from J, the gap between germline ends came to 10 bases. Germline CDR1 reads SGHRS; CDR2 reads YFSETQ. The CDR3 here is CASSGSVDTEAFF. CDR3 DNA: TGCGCCAGCAGCGGGTCGGTGGACACTGAAGCTTTCTTT.

In DNA form, the CDR3 reads TGTGCCAGCAGTTCCGGGACTAGAGCAGATACGCAGTATTTT. Protein sequence: CASSSGTRADTQYF. The V gene is TRBV12-3 or TRBV12-4, the J gene TRBJ2-3; 8 bases fit TRBD2. The CDR3 extends over 14 amino acids. V shed 4 bases and J 4 bases; nucleotides not matched to a gene: 4.

The chain links TRBV30 to TRBJ1-1; 7 nucleotides agree with TRBD1. The CDR3 runs 16 residues. V was clipped by 4 bases and J by 0 bases; unmatched bases: 11. From germline, CDR1 is GTSNPN and CDR2 SVGIG (reference sequence). DNA of the CDR3: TGTGCCTGGACTGGCTACAGGGGAAGACTGAACACTGAAGCTTTCTTT. Its protein product is CAWTGYRGRLNTEAFF.

There are many counts of this clonotype. The rearrangement links TRBV3-1 to TRBJ2-3, with D perhaps given as TRBD1 or TRBD2 (5 bases each). This CDR3 is built from 17 residues. V lost 3 bases and J lost 4, with 20 bases in between. Germline CDR1 and CDR2: LGHDT and YNNKEL (reference sequence). Here the CDR3 DNA reads TGTGCCAGCAGCCACCTCCCTTCGGGACCATCCCCAGATACGCAGTATTTT. This gives the protein CASSHLPSGPSPDTQYF.

The rearrangement links TRBV10-3 to TRBJ1-6; the D is unclear. Germline V gives CDR1 ENHRY, CDR2 SYGVKD. The length of the CDR3 is 14 residues. Trimming left V 4 bases short and J 5 bases short, with 9 bases between. Written as DNA, the CDR3 is TGTGCCATCAGTGGAGTAGGCGATAATTCACCCCTCCACTTT. It is translated as CAISGVGDNSPLHF.

This clonotype was recorded only once. The rearrangement links TRBV11-2 to TRBJ1-2; 8 positions agree with TRBD1. The CDR3 is made up of 16 amino acids. Germline-derived CDR1 and CDR2 are SGHAT and FQNNGV. The trim removed 1 base at V and 4 bases at J, leaving 8 bases unmatched. This chain's CDR3 is CASSLGTGGLLYGYTF. The CDR3 nucleotides are TGTGCCAGCAGCTTAGGTACAGGGGGACTTCTCTATGGCTACACCTTC. The entire variable domain, with the rest obtained from reference TRBV11-2 and TRBJ1-2, is as follows: EAGVAQSPRYKIIEKRQSVAFWCNPISGHATLYWYQQILGQGPKLLIQFQNNGVVDDSQLPKDRFSAERLKGVDSTLKIQPAKLEDSAVYLCASSLGTGGLLYGYTFGSGTRLTVV.

This clonotype appeared a few times. V gene TRBV19 combines with J gene TRBJ1-1; TRBD1 aligns across 8 bases. Unmatched junction bases numbered 6, after V lost 3 bases and J lost 6 bases. This CDR3 region has 14 residues. Germline V gene lookup returns CDR1 LNHDA and CDR2 SQIVND (reference sequence). The chain's CDR3 is CASSIGQGRAEAFF. The CDR3 bases are TGTGCCAGTAGTATCGGACAGGGTAGGGCTGAAGCTTTCTTT.

Only a few counts were recorded for this clonotype. V is TRBV7-9 and J is TRBJ1-1; the D is unclear. The CDR3 has 16 amino acids. The V gene lost 5 bases and the J gene lost 0 bases, with 16 bases spanning the gap. Germline CDR1 reads SEHNR; CDR2 reads FQNEAQ (reference sequence). The CDR3 reads CASSPGLSTVNTEAFF. The CDR3 DNA reads TGTGCCAGCAGCCCCGGATTGTCCACAGTGAACACTGAAGCTTTCTTT.

Concerning this clonotype itself: One base away lies a much larger clone, so this may be a sequencing read error. The V and J genes are TRBV12-3 or TRBV12-4 and TRBJ1-1; D unresolved. The CDR3 loop spans 12 amino acids. This chain's CDR3 is CAGRPDGIRAFF. The CDR3 DNA reads TGTGCCGGCAGACCTGACGGGATTCGAGCTTTCTTT.

This clonotype occurred many times. The chain links TRBV11-1 to TRBJ2-1, with D possibly TRBD1 on 5 matching bases. V shed 5 bases and J shed 10 bases, with 24 bases lying between them. The germline V gene has CDR1 SGHAT and CDR2 FQDESV (reference sequence). The CDR3 contains 16 residues. The CDR3 spells CASSPGRYQGFGEQFF. The DNA for the CDR3 is TGTGCCAGCAGCCCCGGTAGATATCAGGGATTCGGAGAGCAGTTCTTC.

This clonotype was picked up many times. The genes are TRBV7-9 and TRBJ2-3; D might be TRBD2 (5 bases). The germline V gene encodes CDR1 SEHNR and CDR2 FQNEAQ (reference sequence). The CDR3 has 16 residues. The V end lost 4 bases, the J end lost 0 bases, and 14 bases lay between the germline ends. The CDR3 region has the DNA TGTGCCAGCAGCTCACGTCCGAGGGCGAGCACAGATACGCAGTATTTT. It yields the protein CASSSRPRASTDTQYF.

V gene TRBV7-3 combines with J gene TRBJ2-3; possibly TRBD2 for D (6 bases). The CDR3 extends over 17 amino acids. Germline V gives CDR1 SGHTA, CDR2 FQGTGA. Trimming shortened V by 1 base and J by 2 bases, and 16 bases separated the two germline ends. The CDR3 nucleotides are TGTGCCAGCAGCTTAAACAGCGCCAGGGAGGCCACAGATACGCAGTATTTT. Amino acid sequence: CASSLNSAREATDTQYF. The whole variable domain, filled in from reference TRBV7-3 and TRBJ2-3, reads GAGVSQTPSNKVTEKGKYVELRCDPISGHTALYWYRQSLGQGPEFLIYFQGTGAADDSGLPNDRFFAVRPEGSVSTLKIQRTERGDSAVYLCASSLNSAREATDTQYFGPGTRLTVL.

V usage is TRBV24-1 and J usage is TRBJ2-2, with D possibly being TRBD2 (5 bases). Germline CDR1 is KGHDR and CDR2 is SFDVKD. The CDR3 consists of 15 residues. V lost 3 bases to trimming and J lost 7 bases, with 14 bases between them. The CDR3 nucleotides read TGTGCCACCAGTGATCCCGCTCGGACTCACGGGGAGCTGTTTTTT. Its translation: CATSDPARTHGELFF.

The sample holds many counts of this clonotype. The chain has TRBV12-3 or TRBV12-4 and TRBJ1-1; TRBD1 matches at 7 bases. V was pared by 3 bases and J by 7 bases, with 11 bases of the junction left unmatched. The CDR3 totals 15 residues. CDR3: CASSFQYGAGGEAFF. The CDR3, as DNA: TGTGCCAGCAGTTTCCAGTACGGAGCAGGGGGTGAAGCTTTCTTT.

This clonotype was seen ten or more times. The chain is built from TRBV6-2 or TRBV6-3 and TRBJ2-7; D gene unclear. Trimming stripped 2 bases from V and 2 bases from J, with 4 bases between. CDR1 is MNHEY and CDR2 is SVGEGT in the germline V gene. The CDR3 has 12 amino acids. The CDR3 reads CASSYGTYEQYF. In DNA form, the CDR3 reads TGTGCCAGCAGTTACGGAACCTACGAGCAGTACTTC.

This clonotype was observed at least ten times. The CDR3 sequence is CASSLVGRGTLDHEQYF. In nucleotides, the CDR3 is TGTGCCAGCAGCTTAGTAGGTAGGGGGACCCTAGACCACGAGCAGTACTTC. This chain links TRBV7-9 with TRBJ2-7; weak D call: TRBD1 (6 bases). V lost 1 base to trimming and J lost 5 bases, with 21 bases between them. CDR1 SEHNR and CDR2 FQNEAQ come from the germline V gene (reference sequence). CDR3 length: 17 amino acids. Drawing the rest from reference TRBV7-9 and TRBJ2-7, the complete variable domain is DTGVSQNPRHKITKRGQNVTFRCDPISEHNRLYWYRQTLGQGPEFLTYFQNEAQLEKSRLLSDRFSAERPKGSFSTLEIQRTEQGDSAMYLCASSLVGRGTLDHEQYFGPGTRLTVT.

This clonotype was detected only a few times. The V gene is TRBV19, the J gene TRBJ1-1; a possible D gene is TRBD1 (5 bases). The CDR3 totals 14 residues. The germline V gene encodes CDR1 LNHDA and CDR2 SQIVND (reference sequence). The ends were cut back, 3 bases at V and 1 base at J, with 9 bases in the middle. The CDR3 DNA follows: TGTGCCAGTAGTATCGAGGGGACGAACACTGAAGCTTTCTTT. Translating gives CASSIEGTNTEAFF. The full variable domain, its missing parts supplied by reference TRBV19 and TRBJ1-1, is DGGITQSPKYLFRKEGQNVTLSCEQNLNHDAMYWYRQDPGQGLRLIYYSQIVNDFQKGDIAEGYSVSREKKESFPLTVTSAQKNPTAFYLCASSIEGTNTEAFFGQGTRLTVV.

This clonotype was observed many times. The chain carries TRBV20-1 and TRBJ2-7; 10 nucleotides agree with TRBD2. This CDR3 region has 16 residues. V shed 6 bases, J shed 2 bases, and the junction held 13 bases outside the gene matches. Germline V lookup: CDR1 DFQATT, CDR2 SNEGSKA (reference sequence). The CDR3 sequence: CSALGRASGGTYEQYF. CDR3 bases: TGCAGTGCCCTGGGTCGGGCTAGCGGGGGAACCTACGAGCAGTACTTC.

The chain recombines TRBV19 with TRBJ1-3, with D perhaps matching TRBD1 (6 bases). CDR1 is LNHDA, CDR2 SQIVND, per germline (reference sequence). The CDR3 runs to 13 residues. V lost 7 bases, J lost 2 bases, and 9 bases lay in between. CDR3 DNA sequence: TGTGCCAGTAACCCAGGGGCTGGAAACACCATATATTTT. It codes for CASNPGAGNTIYF.

The chain's CDR3 is CASTPGGGDEQYF. In DNA form, the CDR3 reads TGCGCCAGCACCCCTGGGGGGGGGGATGAGCAGTACTTC. The genes are TRBV5-1 and TRBJ2-7, with TRBD2 identical over 7 bases. CDR1 is SGHRS, CDR2 YFSETQ, per germline. The V gene end was trimmed by 6 bases and the J gene end by 7 bases; junction bases not matched to a gene: 10. The CDR3 runs 13 residues.

The gene calls are TRBV27 and TRBJ2-1; 13 nucleotides match TRBD2. Trimming removed 5 bases from V and 9 bases from J; junction bases left unmatched: 7. Per germline, CDR1 MNHEY and CDR2 SMNVEV (reference sequence). The CDR3 has 15 amino acids. CDR3 DNA sequence: TGTGCCAGCAGTGGAACTAGCGGGGGGGCTATTGAGCAGTTCTTC. It codes for CASSGTSGGAIEQFF.

This clonotype was picked up a small number of times. The V gene is TRBV29-1, the J gene TRBJ2-6, with D unresolved. Trimming shortened V by 2 bases and J by 0 bases, and 2 bases separated the two germline ends. The CDR3 covers 13 residues. Germline CDR1 SQVTM, CDR2 ANQGSEA. The CDR3 DNA reads as TGCAGCGTTGAAACCTCTGGGGCCAACGTCCTGACTTTC. It codes for CSVETSGANVLTF. Full variable domain (remainder filled in from reference TRBV29-1 and TRBJ2-6): SAVISQKPSRDICQRGTSLTIQCQVDSQVTMMFWYRQQPGQSLTLIATANQGSEATYESGFVIDKFPISRPNLTFSTLTVSNMSPEDSSIYLCSVETSGANVLTFGAGSRLTVL.

This clonotype was detected only a few times. It is likely a read error, because the conserved phenylalanine at the end of the CDR3 is missing. V usage is TRBV9 and J usage is TRBJ1-1; D is ambiguous. The CDR3 length is 16 residues. Germline V gene lookup returns CDR1 SGDLS and CDR2 YYNGEE. V lost 3 bases, J lost 1 base, and 16 bases lay in between. CDR3 nucleotides: TGTGCCAGCAGCGCCGTACCCAGTGGTCCGAACACTGAAGCTTTCTCT. It yields the protein CASSAVPSGPNTEAFS.

This chain joins TRBV2 and TRBJ2-2; possible D gene TRBD2, 5 bases. Per the germline V gene, CDR1 is SNHLY and CDR2 is FYNNEI. The CDR3 sequence is 16 residues long. The ends were cut back, 1 base at V and 1 base at J, with 10 bases in the middle. The CDR3 is CASSEGYGVNTGELFF. The CDR3 region has the DNA TGTGCCAGCAGTGAAGGTTACGGGGTGAACACCGGGGAGCTGTTTTTT. The full variable domain, completed using reference TRBV2 and TRBJ2-2, is EPEVTQTPSHQVTQMGQEVILRCVPISNHLYFYWYRQILGQKVEFLVSFYNNEISEKSEIFDDQFSVERPDGSNFTLKIRSTKLEDSAMYFCASSEGYGVNTGELFFGEGSRLTVL.

The chain joins TRBV6-5 to TRBJ1-2; D is possibly TRBD1 (6 bases). The CDR3 contains 13 residues. Trimming left V 2 bases short and J 6 bases short, with 10 bases between. Germline values: CDR1 MNHEY, CDR2 SVGAGI. The CDR3 reads CASSYQDSHGYTF. CDR3 DNA sequence: TGTGCCAGCAGTTACCAGGACAGTCATGGCTACACCTTC.

Many counts were recorded for this clonotype. The rearrangement joins TRBV12-3 or TRBV12-4 to TRBJ2-7; a weak D match, TRBD1 (6 bases). The CDR3 has 13 amino acids. The germline V and J ends were trimmed by 6 bases and 2 bases, with 11 bases remaining between them. Written as DNA, the CDR3 is TGTGCCAGCAGACTTACAGGGACCTACGAGCAGTACTTC. It codes for CASRLTGTYEQYF.